This section outlines one T cell receptor (beta chain) sequence together with its context. Its recognized antigen is unknown. For each CD8+ T cell subset, flow sorting was done in triplicate, and 250,000 to 300,000 cells per subset went directly into RLT lysis buffer. To keep memory contaminants out, a stringent definition of naive CD8+ T cells was applied: CD45RO-CCR7+CD27+CD95-. Using standard density gradient centrifugation, peripheral blood mononuclear cells were isolated from buffy coats. A FACSAria III was used to flow-sort naive CD8+ T cells into CXCR3-negative and CXCR3-positive populations. Total RNA was extracted from sorted cells using an RNeasy Mini Kit. This specimen belongs to a study of CXCR3-negative and CXCR3-positive naive CD8 T cells (dated by TCRdb to the late 2010s). Broadly, across the study: In total, about 140 million TRB reads were obtained, or roughly 1.5 +/- 0.3 million reads per library. The diversity and physicochemical repertoire analyses included 11 donors pooled from two independent experiments. Naive subsets from about 5 donors and memory cells from 3 donors were included in the TRBV-TRBJ cluster analysis.

Results and caveats for the whole study, not just this receptor: Freshly isolated PBMCs were used for most assays because CXCR3 expression went down partially after cryopreservation. Comparably high repertoire diversity was found in both naive subsets, whereas much lower repertoire diversity was found in memory CD8+ T cells. Compared with CXCR3-negative naive cells, CXCR3-positive naive cells had TRB CDR3s with higher hydrophobicity (lower Kidera factor 4), lower energy, and higher strength and volume indices. Within the same donor, TRBV-TRBJ usage looked similar between naive CXCR3-negative and CXCR3-positive cells, but memory cells had distinct patterns. Because surface CD5, which is linked to self-reactivity in mice, was comparable between the naive subsets, TCR interaction strength was also inferred from the physicochemical properties of TRB CDR3s.

TCRdb lists the instrument as NextSeq 550. The Human TCR Profiling Kit (MiLaboratory) was used to make UMI-labeled 5' RACE TRB cDNA libraries. cDNA synthesis used the entire amount of extracted RNA, and PCR amplification then used the entire amount of cDNA produced. Libraries were prepared in parallel using an identical number of PCR cycles. In the original analysis: With a minimum of two reads required per UMI, MIGEC and MiXCR pulled out about 50,000 +/- 10,000 unique UMI-labeled TRB cDNA molecules from each library. An average of approximately 40,000 +/- 10,000 functional in-frame TRB CDR3 nucleotide clonotypes without stop codons was found per library. After downsampling to 5000 UMI-labeled TRB molecules per sample, diversity metrics such as normalized Shannon-Wiener and Chao1 were calculated in VDJtools. VDJtools computed clonotype-size-weighted physicochemical properties of the central five CDR3 residues: interaction energy, strength, volume and Kidera factor 4. With the reads reprocessed by TCRdb, a single entry stands for each CDR3 protein sequence and no DNA is reported. The authors' filters were not applied to this entry. The sample's own table lists over 100,000 distinct CDR3 sequences. The top ten clonotypes cover 0.29% of the sample.

The material sequenced was naive CXCR3- CD8+ T cells from blood. The meaning of the sample's cell subset or site label: CD45RO-CCR7+CD27+CD95- naive CD8+ T cells lacking CXCR3 (TNR3-). The sequence was obtained from a human donor in good health. Some clones in this sample may be carry-over from other donors' samples.

The CDR3 has the sequence CASSALDTGELFF. Here the chain combines TRBV25-1 and TRBJ2-2. Sequences MGHDK (CDR1) and SYGVNS (CDR2) are obtained from the germline V gene. The CDR3 measures 13 amino acids from cysteine to phenylalanine. No nucleotide data were recorded.